This T cell receptor (beta chain) stems from a study of T cells in localized non-small cell lung cancer (dated by TCRdb to the early 2020s). Notes on the research overall: The study analyzed T cell repertoires of under 250 early-stage NSCLC patients, comparing tumors and uninvolved tumor-adjacent lungs. The cohort comprised 236 treatment-naïve NSCLC patients with resected, localized lung tumors. The mean age of the NSCLC patients was about 64 years, with about 130 men and 95 to 110 women. Here is what the overall study found, with its caveats: Because multi-region tumor sequencing was not done, intratumor heterogeneity could not be ruled out. Longer overall survival was associated with higher blood T cell density, whereas shorter survival was associated with higher adjacent-lung clonality. Uninvolved tumor-adjacent lung showed the highest T cell clonality, higher than tumor, which suggests more focused antigenic responses in the uninvolved tumor-adjacent lung. Because the study design was exploratory, TCR variables were selected using unadjusted p-values without false-discovery rate correction. A median of around 50 of the top 100 tumor clones were detected in paired uninvolved adjacent lung, and about 29 of these tumor clones were also found among the top 100 clones of the paired uninvolved adjacent lung.

At diagnosis, tumor, uninvolved tumor-adjacent lung and peripheral blood were collected and then preserved as a mix of FFPE and fresh-frozen material. Blood samples were analyzed as peripheral blood mononuclear cells for TCR repertoire profiling. The immunoSEQ Assay was used to sequence TCR beta CDR3 regions from DNA. In the authors' own workflow: T cell density was computed as TCR beta template counts normalized to usable DNA estimated by amplifying housekeeping genes. Richness was estimated using the preseqR package, with extrapolation to 400,000 templates for PBMC samples and to 120,000 templates for tissue samples. Clonality was taken to be one minus Pielou's evenness. Tissue-enriched TCRs were identified by differential abundance testing using productive amino-acid clonotypes, minimum total count 5 and alpha 0.1. Repertoire overlap between compartments was quantified with the Jaccard Index and Morisita Overlap Index. GLIPH clustered TCR beta CDR3s with public tetramer-defined viral CDR3s; viral motifs required at least three viral sequences plus V-gene enrichment. The source is immuneACCESS, and TCRdb retained only in-frame sequences with V and J called. Part of the clones is not carried over; for the studies checked, unresolved V genes explain less than half of this, and the remainder is unexplained. V, J and clone size reflect that table, while D and trimming were determined from the DNA. The sample table holds 20,000 to 25,000 clones, of which approximately 83% were seen once. 5.8% of the sample goes to the ten largest clones.

The CDR3 starts with the cysteine, ends with the phenylalanine, and has 14 residues. The kept DNA is CDR3 alone, 42 bases in frame from the first base. CDR1 and CDR2, looked up from the germline V gene, are SGDLS and YYNGEE. Cut back by 0 bases and 4 bases, the V and J ends lie 10 bases apart. Note on this clone: What antigen it recognizes has not been identified. Qualities for individual bases were not recorded, and no much larger clone is one base off.

The chain is made from TRBV9 and TRBJ1-2; a weak D assignment points to TRBD1 (5 bases agree). Material: peripheral blood, obtained before any cancer treatment. The clonotype was recovered from a male donor aged 60 or over with stage II squamous cell lung carcinoma. The nucleotide sequence reads TGTGCCAGCAGCGTAGTAGGGGAGGGCTATGGCTACACCTTC. Translated, this is CASSVVGEGYGYTF.